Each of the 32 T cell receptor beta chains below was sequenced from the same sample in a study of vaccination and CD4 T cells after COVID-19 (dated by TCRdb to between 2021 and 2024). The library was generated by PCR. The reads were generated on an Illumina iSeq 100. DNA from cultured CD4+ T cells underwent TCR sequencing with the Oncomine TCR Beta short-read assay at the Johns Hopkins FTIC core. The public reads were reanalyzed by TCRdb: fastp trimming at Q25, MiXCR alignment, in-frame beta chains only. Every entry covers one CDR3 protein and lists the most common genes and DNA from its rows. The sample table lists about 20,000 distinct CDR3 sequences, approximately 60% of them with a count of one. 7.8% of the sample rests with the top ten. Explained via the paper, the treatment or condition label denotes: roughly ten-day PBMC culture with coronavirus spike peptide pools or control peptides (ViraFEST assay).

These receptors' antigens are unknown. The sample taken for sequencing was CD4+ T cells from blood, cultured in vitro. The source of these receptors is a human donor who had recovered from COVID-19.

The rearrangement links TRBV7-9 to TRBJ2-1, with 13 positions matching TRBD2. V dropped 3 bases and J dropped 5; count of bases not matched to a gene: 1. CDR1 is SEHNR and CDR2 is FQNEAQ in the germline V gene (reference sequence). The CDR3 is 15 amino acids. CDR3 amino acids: CASSFGLAGDNEQFF. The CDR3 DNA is TGTGCCAGCAGCTTCGGACTAGCGGGAGACAATGAGCAGTTCTTC.

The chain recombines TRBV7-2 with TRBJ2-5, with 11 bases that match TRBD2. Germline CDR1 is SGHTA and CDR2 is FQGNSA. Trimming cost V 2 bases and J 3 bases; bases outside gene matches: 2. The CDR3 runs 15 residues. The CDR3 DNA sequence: TGTGCCAGCAGCTTAATGGGACTAGCGGAAGAGACCCAGTACTTC. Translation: CASSLMGLAEETQYF.

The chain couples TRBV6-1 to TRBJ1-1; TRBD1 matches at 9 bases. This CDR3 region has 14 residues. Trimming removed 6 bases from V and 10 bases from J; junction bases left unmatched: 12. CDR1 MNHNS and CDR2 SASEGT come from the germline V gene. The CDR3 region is CASRLDRGSTRAFF. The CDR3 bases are TGTGCCAGCAGGCTCGACAGGGGGAGCACTAGAGCTTTCTTT.

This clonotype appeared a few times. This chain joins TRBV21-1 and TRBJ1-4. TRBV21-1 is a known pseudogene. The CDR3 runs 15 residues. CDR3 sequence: CASSKGVRRNEKLFF. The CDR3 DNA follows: TGTGCCAGCAGCAAAGGGGTTAGGCGTAATGAAAAACTGTTTTTT.

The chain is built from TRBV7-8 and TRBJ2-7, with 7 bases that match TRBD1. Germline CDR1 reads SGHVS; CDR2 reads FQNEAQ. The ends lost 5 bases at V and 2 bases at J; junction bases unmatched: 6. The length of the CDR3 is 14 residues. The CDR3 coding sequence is TGTGCCAGCAGCCTACAGGGGTTTGCCTACGAGCAGTACTTC. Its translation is CASSLQGFAYEQYF.

CDR3 amino acids: CASSRQGSAFF. The DNA for the CDR3 is TGTGCCAGTAGTCGACAGGGGAGTGCTTTCTTT. The chain uses TRBV19 and TRBJ1-1, with 8 bases fitting TRBD1. V shed 5 bases, J shed 11 bases, and the junction held 4 bases outside the gene matches. Per the germline V gene, CDR1 is LNHDA and CDR2 is SQIVND (reference sequence). This CDR3 has 11 residues. Full variable domain (rest looked up from reference TRBV19 and TRBJ1-1): DGGITQSPKYLFRKEGQNVTLSCEQNLNHDAMYWYRQDPGQGLRLIYYSQIVNDFQKGDIAEGYSVSREKKESFPLTVTSAQKNPTAFYLCASSRQGSAFFGQGTRLTVV.

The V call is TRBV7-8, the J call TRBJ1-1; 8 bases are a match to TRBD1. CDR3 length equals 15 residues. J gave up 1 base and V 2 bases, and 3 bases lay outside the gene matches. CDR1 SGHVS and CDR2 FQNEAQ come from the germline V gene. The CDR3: CASSLRGQGNTEAFF. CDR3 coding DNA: TGTGCCAGCAGCTTACGCGGACAGGGGAACACTGAAGCTTTCTTT. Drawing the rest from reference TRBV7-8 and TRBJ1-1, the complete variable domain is GAGVSQSPRYKVAKRGQDVALRCDPISGHVSLFWYQQALGQGPEFLTYFQNEAQLDKSGLPSDRFFAERPEGSVSTLKIQRTQQEDSAVYLCASSLRGQGNTEAFFGQGTRLTVV.

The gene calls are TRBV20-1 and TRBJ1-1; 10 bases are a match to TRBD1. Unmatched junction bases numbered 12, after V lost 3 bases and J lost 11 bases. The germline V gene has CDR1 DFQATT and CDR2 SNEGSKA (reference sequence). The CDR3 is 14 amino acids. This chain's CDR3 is CSASPRDRGVGAFF. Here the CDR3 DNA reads TGCAGTGCTAGCCCCCGGGACAGGGGTGTTGGGGCTTTCTTT.

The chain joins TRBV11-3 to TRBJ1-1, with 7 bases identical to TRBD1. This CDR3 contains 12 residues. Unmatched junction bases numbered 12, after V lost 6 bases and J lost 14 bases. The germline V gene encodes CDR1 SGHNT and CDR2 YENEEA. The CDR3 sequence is CASSTQGVYVFF. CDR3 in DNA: TGTGCCAGCAGTACCCAGGGGGTATACGTCTTCTTT.

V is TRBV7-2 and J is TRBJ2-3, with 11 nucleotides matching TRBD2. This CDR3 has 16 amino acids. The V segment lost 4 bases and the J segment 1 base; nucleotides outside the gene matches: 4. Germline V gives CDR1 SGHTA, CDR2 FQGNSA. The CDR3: CASSWAGLAGTDTQYF. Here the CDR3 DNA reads TGTGCCAGCAGCTGGGCGGGACTAGCGGGCACAGATACGCAGTATTTT.

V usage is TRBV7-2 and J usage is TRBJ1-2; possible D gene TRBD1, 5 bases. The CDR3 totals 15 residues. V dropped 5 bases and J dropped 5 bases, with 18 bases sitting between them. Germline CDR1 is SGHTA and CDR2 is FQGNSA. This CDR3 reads CASSVVDSGLYGYTF. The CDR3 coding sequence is TGTGCCAGCAGCGTAGTTGACAGCGGGTTGTATGGCTACACCTTC.

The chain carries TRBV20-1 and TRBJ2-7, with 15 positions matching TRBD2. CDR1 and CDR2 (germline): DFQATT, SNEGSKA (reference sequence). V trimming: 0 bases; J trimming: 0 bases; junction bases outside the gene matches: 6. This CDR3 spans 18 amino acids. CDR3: CSARDFGTSGRTSYEQYF. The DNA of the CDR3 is TGCAGTGCTAGAGATTTCGGGACTAGCGGGAGGACCTCCTACGAGCAGTACTTC.

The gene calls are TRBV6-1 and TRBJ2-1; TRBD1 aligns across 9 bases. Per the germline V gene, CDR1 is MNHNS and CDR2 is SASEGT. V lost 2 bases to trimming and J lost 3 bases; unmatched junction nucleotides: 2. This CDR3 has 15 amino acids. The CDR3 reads CASSEMTGGYNEQFF. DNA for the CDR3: TGTGCCAGCAGTGAAATGACAGGGGGCTACAATGAGCAGTTCTTC.

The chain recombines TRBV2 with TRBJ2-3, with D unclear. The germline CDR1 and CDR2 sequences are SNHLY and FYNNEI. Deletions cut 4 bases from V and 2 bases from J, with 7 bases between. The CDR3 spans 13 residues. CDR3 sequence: CASSVGNTDTQYF. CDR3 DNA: TGTGCCAGCAGTGTGGGGAACACAGATACGCAGTATTTT.

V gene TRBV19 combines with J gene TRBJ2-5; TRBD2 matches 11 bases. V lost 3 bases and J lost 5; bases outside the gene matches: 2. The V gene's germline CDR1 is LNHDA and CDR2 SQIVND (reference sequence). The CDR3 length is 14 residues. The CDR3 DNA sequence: TGTGCCAGTAGTATGACTAGCGGGGAGGAGACCCAGTACTTC. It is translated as CASSMTSGEETQYF.

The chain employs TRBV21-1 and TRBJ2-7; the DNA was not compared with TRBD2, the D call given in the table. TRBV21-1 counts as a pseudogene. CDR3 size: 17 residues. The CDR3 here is CASSIQPGRVGRYEQYF. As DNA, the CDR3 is TGTGCCAGCAGCATCCAACCGGGGAGGGTAGGGAGATACGAGCAGTACTTC.

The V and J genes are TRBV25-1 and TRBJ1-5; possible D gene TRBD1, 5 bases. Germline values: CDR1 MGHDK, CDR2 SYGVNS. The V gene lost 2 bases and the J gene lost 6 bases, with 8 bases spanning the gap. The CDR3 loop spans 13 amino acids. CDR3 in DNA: TGTGCCAGCAGTGAAGGGGGAAGTCAGCCCCAGCATTTT. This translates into CASSEGGSQPQHF.

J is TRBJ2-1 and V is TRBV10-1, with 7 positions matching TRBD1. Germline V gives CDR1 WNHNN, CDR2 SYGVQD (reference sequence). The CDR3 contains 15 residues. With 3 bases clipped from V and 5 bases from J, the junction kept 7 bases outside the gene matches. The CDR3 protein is CASSEPGQSHNEQFF. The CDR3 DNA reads TGCGCCAGCAGTGAACCGGGACAGTCTCACAATGAGCAGTTCTTC.

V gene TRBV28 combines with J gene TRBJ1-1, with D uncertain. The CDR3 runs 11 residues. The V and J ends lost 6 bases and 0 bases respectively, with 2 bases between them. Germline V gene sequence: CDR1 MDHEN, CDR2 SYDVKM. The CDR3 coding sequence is TGTGCCAGCAGGGTGAACACTGAAGCTTTCTTT. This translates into CASRVNTEAFF.

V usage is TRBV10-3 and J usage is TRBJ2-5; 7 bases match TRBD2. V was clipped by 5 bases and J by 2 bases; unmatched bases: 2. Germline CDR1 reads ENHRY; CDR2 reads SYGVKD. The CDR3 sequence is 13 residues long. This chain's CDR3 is CAISWTRQETQYF. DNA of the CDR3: TGTGCCATCAGTTGGACTAGACAAGAGACCCAGTACTTC.

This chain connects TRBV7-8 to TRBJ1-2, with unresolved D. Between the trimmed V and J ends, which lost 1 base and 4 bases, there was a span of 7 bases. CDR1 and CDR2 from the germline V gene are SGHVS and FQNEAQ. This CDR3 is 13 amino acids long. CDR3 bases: TGTGCCAGCAGCTTAGGGGCCGGCTATGGCTACACCTTC. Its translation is CASSLGAGYGYTF.

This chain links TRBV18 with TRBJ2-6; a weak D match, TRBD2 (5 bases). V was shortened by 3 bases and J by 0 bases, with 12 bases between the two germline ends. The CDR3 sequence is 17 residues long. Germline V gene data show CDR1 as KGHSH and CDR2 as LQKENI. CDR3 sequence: CASSPGEGYSGANVLTF. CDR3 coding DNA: TGTGCCAGCTCACCCGGAGAGGGCTACTCTGGGGCCAACGTCCTGACTTTC.

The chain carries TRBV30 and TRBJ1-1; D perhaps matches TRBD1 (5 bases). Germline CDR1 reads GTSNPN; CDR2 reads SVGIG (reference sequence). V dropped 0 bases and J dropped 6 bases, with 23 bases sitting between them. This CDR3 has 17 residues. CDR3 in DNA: TGTGCCTGGAGTGTATTAGGGACCTCTTCCCCCTCCGCTGAAGCTTTCTTT. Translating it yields CAWSVLGTSSPSAEAFF.

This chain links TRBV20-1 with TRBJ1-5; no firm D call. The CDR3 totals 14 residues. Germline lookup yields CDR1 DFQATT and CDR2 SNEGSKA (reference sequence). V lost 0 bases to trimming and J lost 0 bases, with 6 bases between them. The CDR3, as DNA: TGCAGTGCTAGAGATCCCCGTAGCAATCAGCCCCAGCATTTT. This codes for CSARDPRSNQPQHF.

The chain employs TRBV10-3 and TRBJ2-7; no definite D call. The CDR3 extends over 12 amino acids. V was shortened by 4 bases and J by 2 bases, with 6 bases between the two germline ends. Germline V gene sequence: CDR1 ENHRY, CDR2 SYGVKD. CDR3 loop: CAISGGPYEQYF. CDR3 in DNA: TGTGCCATCAGTGGCGGCCCCTACGAGCAGTACTTC.

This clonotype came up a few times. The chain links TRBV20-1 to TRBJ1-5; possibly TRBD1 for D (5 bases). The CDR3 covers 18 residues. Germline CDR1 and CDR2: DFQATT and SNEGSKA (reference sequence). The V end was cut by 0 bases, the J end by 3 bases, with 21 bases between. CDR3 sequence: CSARDTGGQGETNQPQHF. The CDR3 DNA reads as TGCAGTGCTAGAGATACGGGAGGGCAGGGAGAGACCAATCAGCCCCAGCATTTT.

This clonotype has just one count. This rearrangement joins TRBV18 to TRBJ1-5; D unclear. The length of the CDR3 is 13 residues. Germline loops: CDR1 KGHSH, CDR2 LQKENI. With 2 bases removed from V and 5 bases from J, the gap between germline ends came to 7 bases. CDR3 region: CASSPAEDQPQHF. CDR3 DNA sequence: TGTGCCAGCTCACCAGCAGAAGATCAGCCCCAGCATTTT.

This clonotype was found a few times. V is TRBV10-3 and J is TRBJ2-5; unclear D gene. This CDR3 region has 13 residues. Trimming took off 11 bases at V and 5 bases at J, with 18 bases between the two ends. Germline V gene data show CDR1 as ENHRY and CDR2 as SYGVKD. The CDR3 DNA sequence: TGTGCCTCGCTCCTTAACATCGGGGAGACCCAGTACTTC. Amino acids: CASLLNIGETQYF.

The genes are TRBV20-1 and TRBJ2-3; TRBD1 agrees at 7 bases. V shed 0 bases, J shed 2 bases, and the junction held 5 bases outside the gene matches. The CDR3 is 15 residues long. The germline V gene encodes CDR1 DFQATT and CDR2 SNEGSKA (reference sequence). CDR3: CSARDFGQATDTQYF. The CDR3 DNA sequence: TGCAGTGCTAGAGATTTCGGACAGGCCACAGATACGCAGTATTTT.

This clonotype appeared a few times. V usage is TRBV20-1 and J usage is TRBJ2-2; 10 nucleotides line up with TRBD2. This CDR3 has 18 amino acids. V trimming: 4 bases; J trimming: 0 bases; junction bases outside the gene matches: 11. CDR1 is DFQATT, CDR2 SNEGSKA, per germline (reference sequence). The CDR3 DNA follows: TGCAGTGCTATAGGGGCTAGCGGGAGCTCTACGAACACCGGGGAGCTGTTTTTT. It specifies CSAIGASGSSTNTGELFF.

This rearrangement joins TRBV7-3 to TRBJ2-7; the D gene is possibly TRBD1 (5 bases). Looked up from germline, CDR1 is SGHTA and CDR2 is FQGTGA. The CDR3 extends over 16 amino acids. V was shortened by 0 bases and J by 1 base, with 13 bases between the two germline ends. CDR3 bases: TGTGCCAGCAGCTTAACGGGTGGGGCCCCGTCCTACGAGCAGTACTTC. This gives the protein CASSLTGGAPSYEQYF.

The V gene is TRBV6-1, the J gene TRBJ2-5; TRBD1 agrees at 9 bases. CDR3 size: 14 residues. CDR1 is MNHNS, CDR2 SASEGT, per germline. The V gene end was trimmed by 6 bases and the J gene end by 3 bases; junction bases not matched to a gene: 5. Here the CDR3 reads CASRQTGGEETQYF. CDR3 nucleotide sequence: TGTGCCAGCAGGCAAACAGGGGGCGAAGAGACCCAGTACTTC.